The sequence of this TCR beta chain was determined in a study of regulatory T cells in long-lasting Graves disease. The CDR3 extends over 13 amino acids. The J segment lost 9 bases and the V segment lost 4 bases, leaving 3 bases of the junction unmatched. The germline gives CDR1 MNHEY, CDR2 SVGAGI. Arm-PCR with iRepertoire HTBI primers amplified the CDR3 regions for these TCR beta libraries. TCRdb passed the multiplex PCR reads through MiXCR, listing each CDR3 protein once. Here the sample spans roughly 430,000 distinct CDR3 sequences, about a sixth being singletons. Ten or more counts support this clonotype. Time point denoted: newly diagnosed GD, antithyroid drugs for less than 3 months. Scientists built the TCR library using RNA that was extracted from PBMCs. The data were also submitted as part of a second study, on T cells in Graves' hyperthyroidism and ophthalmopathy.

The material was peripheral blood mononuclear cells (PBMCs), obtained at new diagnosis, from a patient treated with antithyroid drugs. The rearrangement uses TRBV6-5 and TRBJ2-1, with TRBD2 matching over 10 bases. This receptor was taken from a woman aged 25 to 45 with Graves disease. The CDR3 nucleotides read TGTGCCAGCAGTTCAGCGGGAGGGGGTGAGCAGTTCTTC. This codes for CASSSAGGGEQFF.